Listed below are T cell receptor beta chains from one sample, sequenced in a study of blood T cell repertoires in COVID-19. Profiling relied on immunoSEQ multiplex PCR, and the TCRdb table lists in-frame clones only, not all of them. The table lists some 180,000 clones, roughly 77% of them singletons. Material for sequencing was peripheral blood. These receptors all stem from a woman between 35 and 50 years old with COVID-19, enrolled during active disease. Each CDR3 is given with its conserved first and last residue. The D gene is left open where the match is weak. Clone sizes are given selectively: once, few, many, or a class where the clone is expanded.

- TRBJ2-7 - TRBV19 TGTGCCAGTAGTATCACCCTCGCGGTGTCCTACGAGCAGTACTTC CASSITLAVSYEQYF
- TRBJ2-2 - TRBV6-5 TGTGCCAGCCTTCAGGCCCTAAGCACCGGGGAGCTGTTTTTT CASLQALSTGELFF
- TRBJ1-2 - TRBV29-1 TGCAGCGTTAGCAGGGAGGGGAAAGGCTACACCTTC CSVSREGKGYTF
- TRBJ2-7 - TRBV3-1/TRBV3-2 TGTGCCAGCAGCCACGAACCTGGGCACGAGCAGTACTTC CASSHEPGHEQYF
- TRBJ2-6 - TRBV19 TGTGCCAGTACCAGGGGGGACAGCTCTGGGGCCAACGTCCTGACTTTC CASTRGDSSGANVLTF
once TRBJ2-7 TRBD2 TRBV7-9 TGTGCCAGCAGAAAAGCGGGAGCTCTCCACGAGCAGTACTTC CASRKAGALHEQYF
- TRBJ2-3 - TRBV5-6 TGTGCCAGCAGCCCCCTCGTGACAGATACGCAGTATTTT CASSPLVTDTQYF
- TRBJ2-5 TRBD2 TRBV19 TGTGCCAGTAAGGATGGTAGCGGGGGACAAGAGACCCAGTACTTC CASKDGSGGQETQYF
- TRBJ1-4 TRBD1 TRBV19 TGTGCCAGTAGACTCACGACAGGGTTCGCCGAAAAACTGTTTTTT CASRLTTGFAEKLFF
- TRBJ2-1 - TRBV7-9 TGTGCCAGCAGCCCGGGTGGTCAGCCCTACAATGAGCAGTTCTTC CASSPGGQPYNEQFF
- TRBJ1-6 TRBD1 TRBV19 TGTGCCAGTAGCAAGGACAGGCCAAGCTCCTATAATTCACCCCTCCACTTT CASSKDRPSSYNSPLHF
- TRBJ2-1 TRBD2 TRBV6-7 TGTGCCAGCACTCCTTTATTTGGGACTAGCCCAATACAGTTCTTC CASTPLFGTSPIQFF
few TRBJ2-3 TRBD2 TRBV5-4 TGTGCCAGCAGCTCGCGGGGGGCAGATACGCAGTATTTT CASSSRGADTQYF
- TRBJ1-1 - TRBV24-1 TGTGCCACCCCGGCGGGCCAGGCGAACACTGAAGCTTTCTTT CATPAGQANTEAFF
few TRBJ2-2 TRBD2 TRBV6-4 TGTGCCAGCAGTGACTCAGCGGGAGGGCCCGGGGAGCTGTTTTTT CASSDSAGGPGELFF
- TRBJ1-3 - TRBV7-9 TGTGCCAGCTTCAACAGGGCGAGCTCTGGAAACACCATATATTTT CASFNRASSGNTIYF
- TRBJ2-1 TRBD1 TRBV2 TGTGCCAGCAGAGACCAACCGGGACAGGGAGGAACGGATAATGAGCAGTTCTTC CASRDQPGQGGTDNEQFF
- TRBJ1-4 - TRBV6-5 TGTGCCAGCAGTTACTCTCAGGGGCGCGGTGAAAAACTGTTTTTT CASSYSQGRGEKLFF
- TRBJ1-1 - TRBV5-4 TGTGCCAGCGAAAAGCTGACAGATACTGAAGCTTTCTTT CASEKLTDTEAFF
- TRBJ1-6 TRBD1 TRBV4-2 TGTGCCAGCAGCCAAGGTGGCCTGACAGGGTTTTCCTTT CASSQGGLTGFSF
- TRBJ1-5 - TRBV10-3 TGTGCCATCAGTGAGACTCAGGTCCTCAATCAGCCCCAGCATTTT CAISETQVLNQPQHF
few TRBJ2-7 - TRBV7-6 TGTGCCAGCAGCCGAGATGGACTAATCCCCTACGAGCAGTACTTC CASSRDGLIPYEQYF
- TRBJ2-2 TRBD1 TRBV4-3 TGCGCCAGCAGCCAGGCAGTTCCGCGGACAGGGAGCACCGGGGAGCTGTTTTTT CASSQAVPRTGSTGELFF
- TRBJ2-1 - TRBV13 TGTGCCAGCAGCCGGCCCCACCAGGCAAACAATGAGCAGTTCTTC CASSRPHQANNEQFF
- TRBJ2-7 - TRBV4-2 TGTGCCAGCAGCCAGATACAGGGAGCCTACTACGAGCAGTACTTC CASSQIQGAYYEQYF
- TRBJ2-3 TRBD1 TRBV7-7 TGTGCCAGCAGCTCCGGGACAGGGGGCACAGATACGCAGTATTTT CASSSGTGGTDTQYF
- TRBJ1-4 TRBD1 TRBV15 TGTGCCACCAGCAGCCGAGGGACAGGGACAAATGAAAAACTGTTTTTT CATSSRGTGTNEKLFF
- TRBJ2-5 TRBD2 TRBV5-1 TGCGCCAGCAGCTCCGGACTAGCGGGGGAGTTGTACCAAGAGACCCAGTACTTC CASSSGLAGELYQETQYF
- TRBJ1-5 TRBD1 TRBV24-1 TGTGCCACCCCCCAGGGGGAGGTAAGCAATCAGCCCCAGCATTTT CATPQGEVSNQPQHF
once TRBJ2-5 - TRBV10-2 TGCGCCAGCAGTGAACAGGATGGGGAGACCCAGTACTTC CASSEQDGETQYF
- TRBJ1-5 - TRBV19 TGTGCCAGTAGTATTTCGGCAGGGCTGAATCAGCCCCAGCATTTT CASSISAGLNQPQHF
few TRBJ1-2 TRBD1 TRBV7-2 TGTGCCAGCAGCTTAGCGGGACAGGGGGTCGGCTATGGCTACACCTTC CASSLAGQGVGYGYTF
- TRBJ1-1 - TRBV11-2 TGTGCCAGCAGCTTAGATGGAGGGAGCACTGAAGCTTTCTTT CASSLDGGSTEAFF
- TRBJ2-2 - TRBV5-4 TGTGCCAGCAGCTTGGCCATCGGTCGGAGGGGCTCGAGCACCGGGGAGCTGTTTTTT CASSLAIGRRGSSTGELFF
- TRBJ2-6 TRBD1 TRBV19 TGTGCCAGTAGTATCGCACAGGGGACAGCGAGCTCTGGGGCCAACGTCCTGACTTTC CASSIAQGTASSGANVLTF
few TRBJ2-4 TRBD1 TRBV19 TGTGCCAGTAGTATCTCCCTCGGACAGGGGAGCATTCAGTACTTC CASSISLGQGSIQYF
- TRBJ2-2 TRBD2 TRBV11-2 TGTGCCAGCAGCCCCGGGGTACTGGGGGGGAGGACCGGGGAGCTGTTTTTT CASSPGVLGGRTGELFF
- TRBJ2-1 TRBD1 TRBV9 TGTGCCAGCAGCGCCCGAGCCGGGACAGCTACCTACAATGAGCAGTTCTTC CASSARAGTATYNEQFF
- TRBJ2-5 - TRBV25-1 TGTGCCAGCAGTGAACAGGTTACCCAAGAGACCCAGTACTTC CASSEQVTQETQYF
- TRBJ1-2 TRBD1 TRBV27 TGTGCCAGCAGTCCGACAGGGTCGTATGGCTACACCTTC CASSPTGSYGYTF
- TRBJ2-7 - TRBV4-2 TGTGCCAGCAGCCCAAACGGGGGCTACGAGCAGTACTTC CASSPNGGYEQYF
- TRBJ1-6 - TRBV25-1 TGTGCCAGCAGCCTCGGATCCAGATGGGCGAATTCACCCCTCCACTTT CASSLGSRWANSPLHF